The present entry profiles one T cell receptor (beta chain) with its context. The data derive from a study of blood T cell repertoires in COVID-19. The CDR3 sequence is 15 residues long. Germline-derived CDR1 and CDR2 are SGHTA and FQGNSA. After removal of 7 bases from V and 4 bases from J, the junction contained 7 bases not matched to a gene. Symptom resolution, clearance, or two negative PCRs marked the recovered donors of Cohort 3. Measured with immunoSEQ multiplex PCR; TCRdb has only the in-frame clones, and not every one. This sample has hundreds of thousands of clones; 82% occur once, and the top ten carry about 3.4%.

Sequenced sample: PBMCs or T cells enriched from blood (not recorded which). The receptor comes from a woman in her fifties or sixties who had recovered from COVID-19. This chain links TRBV7-2 with TRBJ2-3, with 11 nucleotides matching TRBD2. The CDR3, as DNA: TGTGCCAGCACTCATAGCGGGGGGGCCGCAGATACGCAGTATTTT. It is translated as CASTHSGGAADTQYF. Using reference TRBV7-2 and TRBJ2-3 for the parts outside the CDR3, the full variable domain is GAGVSQSPSNKVTEKGKDVELRCDPISGHTALYWYRQSLGQGLEFLIYFQGNSAPDKSGLPSDRFSAERTGGSVSTLTIQRTQQEDSAVYLCASTHSGGAADTQYFGPGTRLTVL.